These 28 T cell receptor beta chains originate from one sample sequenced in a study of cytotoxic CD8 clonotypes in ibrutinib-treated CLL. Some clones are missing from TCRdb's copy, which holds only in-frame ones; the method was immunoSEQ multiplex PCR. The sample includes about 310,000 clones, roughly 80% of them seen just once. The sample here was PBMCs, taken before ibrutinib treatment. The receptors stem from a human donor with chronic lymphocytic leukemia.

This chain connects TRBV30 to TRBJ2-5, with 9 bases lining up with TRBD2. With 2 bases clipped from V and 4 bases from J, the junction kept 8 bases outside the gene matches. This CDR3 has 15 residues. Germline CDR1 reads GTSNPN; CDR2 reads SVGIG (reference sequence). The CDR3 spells CAWSLREGLGETQYF. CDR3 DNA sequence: TGTGCCTGGAGTTTGCGGGAGGGCCTAGGAGAGACCCAGTACTTC.

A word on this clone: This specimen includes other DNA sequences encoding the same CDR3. The CDR3 DNA follows: TGTGCCAGCAGCCCGGGACAGGGTACTACAGATACGCAGTATTTT. Residues: CASSPGQGTTDTQYF. The chain couples TRBV7-3 to TRBJ2-3, with 9 bases matching TRBD1. Unmatched junction bases numbered 6, after V lost 5 bases and J lost 3 bases. CDR1 and CDR2 from the germline V gene are SGHTA and FQGTGA. The CDR3 contains 15 residues.

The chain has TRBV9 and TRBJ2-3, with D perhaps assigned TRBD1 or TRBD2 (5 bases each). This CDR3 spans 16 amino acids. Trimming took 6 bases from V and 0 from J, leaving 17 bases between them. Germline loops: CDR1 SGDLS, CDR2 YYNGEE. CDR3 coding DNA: TGTGCCAGCACCCAGAGGGGAATATCTAGCACAGATACGCAGTATTTT. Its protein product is CASTQRGISSTDTQYF. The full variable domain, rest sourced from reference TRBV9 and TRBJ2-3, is DSGVTQTPKHLITATGQRVTLRCSPRSGDLSVYWYQQSLDQGLQFLIQYYNGEERAKGNILERFSAQQFPDLHSELNLSSLELGDSALYFCASTQRGISSTDTQYFGPGTRLTVL.

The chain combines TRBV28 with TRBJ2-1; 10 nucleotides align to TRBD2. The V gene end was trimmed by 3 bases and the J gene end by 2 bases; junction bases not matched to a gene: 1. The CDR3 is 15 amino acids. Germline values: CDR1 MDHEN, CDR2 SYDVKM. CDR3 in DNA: TGTGCCAGCAGTTTGGGACTAGCGCCCTACAATGAGCAGTTCTTC. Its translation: CASSLGLAPYNEQFF.

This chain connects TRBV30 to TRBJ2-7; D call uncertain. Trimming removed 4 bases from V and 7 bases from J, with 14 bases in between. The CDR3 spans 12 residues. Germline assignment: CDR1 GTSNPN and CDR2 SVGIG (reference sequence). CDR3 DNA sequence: TGTGCCTGGAATCCCACTCCTTGGGAGCAGTACTTC. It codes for CAWNPTPWEQYF.

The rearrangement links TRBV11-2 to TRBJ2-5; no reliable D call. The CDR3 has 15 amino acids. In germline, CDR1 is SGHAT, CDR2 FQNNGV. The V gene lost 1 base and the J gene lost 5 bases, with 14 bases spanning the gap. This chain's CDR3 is CASSLAGPFGETQYF. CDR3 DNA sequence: TGTGCCAGCAGCTTAGCCGGTCCTTTCGGGGAGACCCAGTACTTC.

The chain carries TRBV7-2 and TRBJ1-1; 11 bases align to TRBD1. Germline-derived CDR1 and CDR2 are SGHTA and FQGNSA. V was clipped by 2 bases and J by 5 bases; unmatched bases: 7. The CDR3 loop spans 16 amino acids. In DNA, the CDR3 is TGTGCCAGCAGCTTATGGACAGGGGGCTTTCGGACTGAAGCTTTCTTT. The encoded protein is CASSLWTGGFRTEAFF.

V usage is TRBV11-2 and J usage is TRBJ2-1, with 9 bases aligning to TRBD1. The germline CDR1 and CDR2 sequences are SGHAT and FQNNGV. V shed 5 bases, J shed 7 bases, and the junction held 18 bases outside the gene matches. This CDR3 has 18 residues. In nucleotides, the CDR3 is TGTGCCAGCAGCCCAAGTCGAACCGGGACAGGGAGTAGAAATGAGCAGTTCTTC. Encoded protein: CASSPSRTGTGSRNEQFF.

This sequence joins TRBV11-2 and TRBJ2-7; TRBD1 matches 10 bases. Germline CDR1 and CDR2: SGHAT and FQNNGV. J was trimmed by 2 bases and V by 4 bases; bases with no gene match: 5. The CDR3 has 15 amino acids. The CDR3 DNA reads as TGTGCCAGCAGCTCGCCGGGACAGGGGACCTACGAGCAGTACTTC. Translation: CASSSPGQGTYEQYF.

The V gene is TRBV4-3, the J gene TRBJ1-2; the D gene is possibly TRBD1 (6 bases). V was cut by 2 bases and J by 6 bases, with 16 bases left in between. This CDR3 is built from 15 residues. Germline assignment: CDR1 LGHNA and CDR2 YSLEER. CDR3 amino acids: CASSQILGALDGYTF. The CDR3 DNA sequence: TGCGCCAGCAGCCAAATTCTGGGGGCGCTTGATGGCTACACCTTC.

CDR3 nucleotide sequence: TGTGCCAGCAGCACCCACGCGGGAGGGTCTGGAGCTTTCTTT. Translated, it gives CASSTHAGGSGAFF. The chain uses TRBV7-9 and TRBJ1-1; D gene ambiguous. V was pared by 5 bases and J by 10 bases, with 20 bases between. This CDR3 contains 14 residues. Germline CDR1 and CDR2: SEHNR and FQNEAQ (reference sequence).

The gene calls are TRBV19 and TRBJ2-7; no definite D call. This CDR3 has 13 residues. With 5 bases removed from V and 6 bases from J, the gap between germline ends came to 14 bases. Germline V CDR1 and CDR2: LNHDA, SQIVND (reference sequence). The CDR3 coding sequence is TGTGCCAGTAGTGAAGGTAGGGCCAGCGAGCAGTACTTC. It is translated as CASSEGRASEQYF.

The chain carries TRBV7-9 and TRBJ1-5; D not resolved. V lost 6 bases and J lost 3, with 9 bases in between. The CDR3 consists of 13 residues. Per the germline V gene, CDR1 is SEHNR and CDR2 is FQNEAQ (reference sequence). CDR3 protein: CASSSPPNQPQHF. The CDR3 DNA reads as TGTGCCAGCAGTTCCCCCCCCAATCAGCCCCAGCATTTT.

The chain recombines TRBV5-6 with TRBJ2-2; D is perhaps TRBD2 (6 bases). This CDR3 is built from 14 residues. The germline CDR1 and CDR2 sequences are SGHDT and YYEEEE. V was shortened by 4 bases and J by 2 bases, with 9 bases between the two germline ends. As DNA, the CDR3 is TGTGCCAGCAGCACGGGACTTAACACCGGGGAGCTGTTTTTT. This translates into CASSTGLNTGELFF.

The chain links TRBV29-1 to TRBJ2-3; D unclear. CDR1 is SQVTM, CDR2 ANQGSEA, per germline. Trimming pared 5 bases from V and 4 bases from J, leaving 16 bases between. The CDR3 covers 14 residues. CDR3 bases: TGCAGCGTTACCCTATCAGGTCACGCAGATACGCAGTATTTT. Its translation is CSVTLSGHADTQYF.

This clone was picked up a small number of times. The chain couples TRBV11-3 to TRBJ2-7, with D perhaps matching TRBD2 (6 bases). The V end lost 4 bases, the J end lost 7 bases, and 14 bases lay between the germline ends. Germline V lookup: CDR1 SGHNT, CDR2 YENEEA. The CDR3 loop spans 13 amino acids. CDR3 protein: CASSSQLAGEQYF. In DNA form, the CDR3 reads TGTGCCAGCAGCTCGCAACTAGCCGGGGAGCAGTACTTC.

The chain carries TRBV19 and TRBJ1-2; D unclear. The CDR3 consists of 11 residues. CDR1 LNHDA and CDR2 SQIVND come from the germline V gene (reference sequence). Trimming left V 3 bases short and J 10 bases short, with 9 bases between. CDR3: CASSIGLHYTF. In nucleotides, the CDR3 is TGTGCCAGTAGTATTGGACTGCACTACACCTTC.

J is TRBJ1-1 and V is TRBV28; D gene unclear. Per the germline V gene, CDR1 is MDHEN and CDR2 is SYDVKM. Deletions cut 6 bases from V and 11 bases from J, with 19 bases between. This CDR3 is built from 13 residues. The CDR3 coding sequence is TGTGCCAGCAGGGAGAGATTTTTAACCGGGGCTTTCTTT. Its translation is CASRERFLTGAFF.

The CDR3 protein is CASSYSRGDDQPQHF. The CDR3 DNA reads as TGTGCCAGCAGTTACTCGAGGGGAGATGATCAGCCCCAGCATTTT. The genes are TRBV6-6 and TRBJ1-5; D might be TRBD1 (5 bases). Germline values: CDR1 MNHNY, CDR2 SVGAGI (reference sequence). Trimming pared 0 bases from V and 5 bases from J, leaving 11 bases between. The CDR3 runs to 15 residues.

The CDR3 nucleotides are TGCGCCAGCAGCTACAGGGTGGGCGAGCAGTTCTTC. Translating it yields CASSYRVGEQFF. This sequence joins TRBV5-1 and TRBJ2-1; D possibly corresponds to TRBD1 (6 bases). Per germline, CDR1 SGHRS and CDR2 YFSETQ. V was shortened by 3 bases and J by 10 bases, with 11 bases between the two germline ends. This CDR3 spans 12 amino acids.

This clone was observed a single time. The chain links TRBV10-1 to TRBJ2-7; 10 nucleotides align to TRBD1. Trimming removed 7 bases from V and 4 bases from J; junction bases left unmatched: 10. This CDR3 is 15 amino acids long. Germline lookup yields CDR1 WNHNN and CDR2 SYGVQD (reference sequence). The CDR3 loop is CASNQPGQGWYEQYF. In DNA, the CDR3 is TGCGCCAGCAACCAGCCGGGACAGGGGTGGTACGAGCAGTACTTC.

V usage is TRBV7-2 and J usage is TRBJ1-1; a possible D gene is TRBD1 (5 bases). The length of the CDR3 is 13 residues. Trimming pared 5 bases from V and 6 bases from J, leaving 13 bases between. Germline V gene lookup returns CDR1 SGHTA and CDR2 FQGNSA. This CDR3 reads CASSTRPGAEAFF. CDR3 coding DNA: TGTGCCAGCAGCACTAGGCCGGGGGCTGAAGCTTTCTTT.

CDR3 nucleotides: TGTGCCAGTAGTATCACTAGCGGGATTAGGGAGCAGTACTTC. This gives the protein CASSITSGIREQYF. The rearrangement joins TRBV19 to TRBJ2-7; TRBD2 aligns across 10 bases. The CDR3 length is 14 residues. The germline CDR1 and CDR2 sequences are LNHDA and SQIVND (reference sequence). J gave up 7 bases and V 3 bases, and 6 bases lay outside the gene matches. Full variable domain (remainder filled in from reference TRBV19 and TRBJ2-7): DGGITQSPKYLFRKEGQNVTLSCEQNLNHDAMYWYRQDPGQGLRLIYYSQIVNDFQKGDIAEGYSVSREKKESFPLTVTSAQKNPTAFYLCASSITSGIREQYFGPGTRLTVT.

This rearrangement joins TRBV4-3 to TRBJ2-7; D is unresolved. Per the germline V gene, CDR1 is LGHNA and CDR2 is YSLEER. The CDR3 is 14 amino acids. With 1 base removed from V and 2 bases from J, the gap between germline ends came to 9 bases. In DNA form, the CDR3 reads TGCGCCAGCAGCCAAGGGCTACCTCCCTACGAGCAGTACTTC. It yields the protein CASSQGLPPYEQYF.

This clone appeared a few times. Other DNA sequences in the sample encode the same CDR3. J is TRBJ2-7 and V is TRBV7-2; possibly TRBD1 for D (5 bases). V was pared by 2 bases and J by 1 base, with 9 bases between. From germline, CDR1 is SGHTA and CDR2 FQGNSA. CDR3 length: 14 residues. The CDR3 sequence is CASSLSTGSYEQYF. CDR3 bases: TGTGCCAGCAGCTTAAGTACAGGATCCTACGAGCAGTACTTC.

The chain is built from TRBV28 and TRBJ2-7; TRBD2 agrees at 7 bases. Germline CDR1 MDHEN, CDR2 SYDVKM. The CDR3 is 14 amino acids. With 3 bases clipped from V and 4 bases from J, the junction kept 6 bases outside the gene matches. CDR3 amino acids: CASSFQGLTYEQYF. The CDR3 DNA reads TGTGCCAGCAGTTTCCAGGGACTAACGTACGAGCAGTACTTC.

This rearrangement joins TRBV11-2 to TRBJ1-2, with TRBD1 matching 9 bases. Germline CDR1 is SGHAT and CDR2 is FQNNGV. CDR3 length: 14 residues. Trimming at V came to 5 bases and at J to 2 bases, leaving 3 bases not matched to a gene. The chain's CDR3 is CASSTGQGNYGYTF. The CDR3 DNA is TGTGCCAGCAGCACGGGACAGGGCAACTATGGCTACACCTTC.

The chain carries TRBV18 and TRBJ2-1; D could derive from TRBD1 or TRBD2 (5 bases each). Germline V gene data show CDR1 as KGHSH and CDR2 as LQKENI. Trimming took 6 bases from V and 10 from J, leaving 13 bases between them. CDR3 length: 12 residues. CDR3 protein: CASSRPGREQFF. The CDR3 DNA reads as TGTGCCAGCTCCCGCCCGGGGCGGGAGCAGTTCTTC.